One sample yielded the 24 T cell receptor beta chains listed below, sequenced in a study of shared clonotypes between healthy human individuals. Some clones are missing from TCRdb's copy, which holds only in-frame ones; the method was immunoSEQ multiplex PCR. The sample lists about 2.4 million clones, approximately 93% occurring once. The sequenced material came from naive CD4+ T cells from PBMCs. Sample subset: CD45RA+ positively selected. The receptors were sampled from a man aged 18 to 30 in good health. Some clones in this sample may be carry-over from other donors' samples.

The chain uses TRBV4-1 and TRBJ1-4, with D possibly being TRBD1 (6 bases). V was pared by 2 bases and J by 0 bases, with 22 bases between. The CDR3 contains 20 residues. In germline, CDR1 is MGHRA, CDR2 YSYEKL. The CDR3 protein is CASSQKGGGTALATNEKLFF. CDR3 bases: TGCGCCAGCAGCCAAAAGGGGGGCGGAACGGCCCTTGCAACTAATGAAAAACTGTTTTTT.

This clone showed up just once. This chain joins TRBV28 and TRBJ2-7; D is undetermined. Trimming took off 8 bases at V and 6 bases at J, with 11 bases between the two ends. Per the germline V gene, CDR1 is MDHEN and CDR2 is SYDVKM. This CDR3 comprises 11 residues. The CDR3 sequence is CASGSRFEQYF. CDR3 nucleotides: TGTGCCAGCGGATCAAGGTTCGAGCAGTACTTC.

The chain employs TRBV5-1 and TRBJ1-3; 7 bases match TRBD1. Germline CDR1 is SGHRS and CDR2 is YFSETQ. V lost 5 bases to trimming and J lost 0 bases; unmatched junction nucleotides: 17. The CDR3 has 19 residues. CDR3 in amino acids: CASRPRDSLTHLSGNTIYF. The CDR3 DNA reads as TGCGCCAGCAGGCCGCGGGACAGTTTAACCCATCTCTCTGGAAACACCATATATTTT.

This clone was recorded once. The V call is TRBV7-2, the J call TRBJ2-5; 13 bases are a match to TRBD2. Germline V gene lookup returns CDR1 SGHTA and CDR2 FQGNSA. J lost 5 bases, V lost 1 base, and 7 bases had no gene match. This CDR3 region has 17 residues. The CDR3 here is CASSLGTSGRGGETQYF. The CDR3 region has the DNA TGTGCCAGCAGCTTAGGAACTAGCGGGAGGGGAGGGGAGACCCAGTACTTC.

The chain employs TRBV11-3 and TRBJ1-2; TRBD1 agrees at 7 bases. The CDR3 totals 15 residues. Germline values: CDR1 SGHNT, CDR2 YENEEA. V lost 5 bases and J lost 5; bases outside the gene matches: 11. The CDR3 region is CASSSTGTALYGYTF. The CDR3, as DNA: TGTGCCAGCAGCAGCACCGGGACAGCGCTATATGGCTACACCTTC.

This clone was seen a single time. The chain has TRBV28 and TRBJ1-2, with 7 nucleotides matching TRBD1. The CDR3 is 13 residues long. Germline CDR1 MDHEN, CDR2 SYDVKM. The V and J ends lost 4 bases and 8 bases, in that order; junction bases with no gene match: 7. The CDR3 DNA reads TGTGCCAGCAGTTCTCAGGGGGGTTCGGGCTACACCTTC. Translated, it gives CASSSQGGSGYTF.

The chain combines TRBV19 with TRBJ2-1; possible D gene TRBD2, 6 bases. The CDR3 runs to 15 residues. The V gene lost 4 bases and the J gene lost 4 bases, with 14 bases spanning the gap. The germline V gene has CDR1 LNHDA and CDR2 SQIVND (reference sequence). CDR3 residues: CASSNLAHTYNEQFF. The CDR3 DNA reads TGTGCCAGTAGTAACCTAGCGCATACTTACAATGAGCAGTTCTTC.

The chain uses TRBV19 and TRBJ2-7; 9 bases agree with TRBD1. The CDR3 length is 14 residues. The germline gives CDR1 LNHDA, CDR2 SQIVND (reference sequence). J was trimmed by 3 bases and V by 5 bases; bases with no gene match: 5. CDR3: CASSVRDRVYEQYF. The CDR3 DNA is TGTGCCAGTAGTGTCCGGGACAGGGTCTACGAGCAGTACTTC.

Worth noting for this clone: This same CDR3 is encoded by further DNA sequences in the sample. The J gene is TRBJ2-7, the V gene TRBV29-1; D is possibly TRBD1 (6 bases). The CDR3 has 11 amino acids. V lost 4 bases and J 6 bases, leaving 10 bases between the germline ends. CDR1 is SQVTM and CDR2 is ANQGSEA in the germline V gene. CDR3 loop: CSVVRGSEQYF. The DNA for the CDR3 is TGCAGCGTTGTGAGGGGGAGCGAGCAGTACTTC.

The chain links TRBV5-4 to TRBJ1-4, with D perhaps TRBD1 (5 bases). The CDR3 sequence is 15 residues long. V lost 3 bases and J lost 8, with 17 bases in between. Germline CDR1 reads SGHNT; CDR2 reads YYREEE (reference sequence). The CDR3 spells CASSWGDVSPEKLFF. DNA of the CDR3: TGTGCCAGCAGCTGGGGGGACGTCAGTCCGGAAAAACTGTTTTTT.

The chain has TRBV2 and TRBJ1-6; D may be TRBD1 (5 bases). V dropped 4 bases and J dropped 0 bases, with 13 bases sitting between them. The CDR3 is 17 amino acids. Germline V gene lookup returns CDR1 SNHLY and CDR2 FYNNEI. CDR3 loop: CASSATGSSSYNSPLHF. For the CDR3, the DNA is TGTGCCAGCAGTGCCACAGGTTCCAGCTCCTATAATTCACCCCTCCACTTT.

This clone showed up just once. CDR3 in amino acids: CSVQGAPEETQYF. The CDR3 DNA sequence: TGCAGCGTTCAGGGGGCCCCCGAAGAGACCCAGTACTTC. The chain recombines TRBV29-1 with TRBJ2-5, with 8 bases fitting TRBD1. The CDR3 extends over 13 amino acids. CDR1 and CDR2 from the germline V gene are SQVTM and ANQGSEA. The V segment lost 5 bases and the J segment 3 bases; nucleotides outside the gene matches: 5.

The chain is built from TRBV11-2 and TRBJ2-1; D call uncertain. The CDR3 totals 14 residues. Trimming stripped 7 bases from V and 7 bases from J, with 17 bases between. CDR1 and CDR2 from the germline V gene are SGHAT and FQNNGV. The CDR3 DNA reads TGTGCCAGCAACCCCGGCAGTGGAGCAAATGAGCAGTTCTTC. Translating gives CASNPGSGANEQFF. Complete variable domain (other parts from reference TRBV11-2 and TRBJ2-1): EAGVAQSPRYKIIEKRQSVAFWCNPISGHATLYWYQQILGQGPKLLIQFQNNGVVDDSQLPKDRFSAERLKGVDSTLKIQPAKLEDSAVYLCASNPGSGANEQFFGPGTRLTVL.

This sequence joins TRBV10-1 and TRBJ1-4; D not resolved. Trimming removed 0 bases at V and 8 bases at J, with 4 bases between. Germline assignment: CDR1 WNHNN and CDR2 SYGVQD (reference sequence). This CDR3 comprises 12 residues. The CDR3 bases are TGCGCCAGCAGTGAGTCGCGGGAAAAACTGTTTTTT. Amino acids: CASSESREKLFF.

The chain employs TRBV4-2 and TRBJ2-7; no clear D gene. The V gene lost 4 bases and the J gene lost 3 bases, with 19 bases spanning the gap. CDR1 and CDR2 from the germline V gene are LGHNA and YNFKEQ. This CDR3 comprises 16 residues. The CDR3 reads CASSPDPRSGIYEQYF. Written as DNA, the CDR3 is TGTGCCAGCAGCCCGGACCCTCGTTCCGGCATCTACGAGCAGTACTTC.

V gene TRBV10-3 combines with J gene TRBJ2-2, with 7 bases that match TRBD1. CDR1 and CDR2 (germline): ENHRY, SYGVKD. This CDR3 is 17 amino acids long. The V and J ends lost 1 base and 1 base, in that order; junction bases with no gene match: 6. CDR3 region: CAISEYQDRRNTGELFF. CDR3 coding DNA: TGTGCCATCAGTGAGTACCAGGACAGGCGGAACACCGGGGAGCTGTTTTTT.

The CDR3 sequence is CASRRTENTEAFF. CDR3 nucleotides: TGTGCCAGTAGAAGGACAGAGAACACTGAAGCTTTCTTT. The chain employs TRBV19 and TRBJ1-1; a possible D gene is TRBD1 (6 bases). The germline V gene has CDR1 LNHDA and CDR2 SQIVND (reference sequence). The CDR3 extends over 13 amino acids. The germline V and J ends were trimmed by 6 bases and 1 base, with 9 bases remaining between them.

The V and J genes are TRBV7-2 and TRBJ2-7; a possible D gene is TRBD2 (6 bases). Trimming stripped 3 bases from V and 6 bases from J, with 15 bases between. From germline, CDR1 is SGHTA and CDR2 FQGNSA. There are 14 residues in the CDR3. This CDR3 is CASSFIFGTPEQYF. The CDR3 region has the DNA TGTGCCAGCAGCTTCATTTTTGGGACTCCCGAGCAGTACTTC.

The gene calls are TRBV27 and TRBJ2-7; a weak D match, TRBD2 (6 bases). The CDR3 is 12 residues long. V was clipped by 8 bases and J by 3 bases, with 11 bases between them. The V gene's germline CDR1 is MNHEY and CDR2 SMNVEV (reference sequence). The CDR3 reads CASGTGVYEQYF. The CDR3 region has the DNA TGTGCCAGCGGGACGGGAGTCTACGAGCAGTACTTC.

The chain is built from TRBV6-6 and TRBJ2-1, with D possibly matching TRBD2 (6 bases). This CDR3 is 13 amino acids long. Trimming took off 4 bases at V and 8 bases at J, with 12 bases between the two ends. Germline V gene data show CDR1 as MNHNY and CDR2 as SVGAGI (reference sequence). DNA of the CDR3: TGTGCCAGCAGTTCCGTACTAGCCGATGAGCAGTTCTTC. Translated, it gives CASSSVLADEQFF.

This chain connects TRBV9 to TRBJ2-7; TRBD1 agrees at 9 bases. Germline CDR1 is SGDLS and CDR2 is YYNGEE. V trimming: 4 bases; J trimming: 3 bases; junction bases outside the gene matches: 2. CDR3 length: 13 residues. This chain's CDR3 is CASSTTGGYEQYF. The DNA for the CDR3 is TGTGCCAGCAGCACGACAGGGGGCTACGAGCAGTACTTC. The full variable domain, in which reference TRBV9 and TRBJ2-7 provide the parts outside the CDR3, is DSGVTQTPKHLITATGQRVTLRCSPRSGDLSVYWYQQSLDQGLQFLIQYYNGEERAKGNILERFSAQQFPDLHSELNLSSLELGDSALYFCASSTTGGYEQYFGPGTRLTVT.

This chain joins TRBV7-8 and TRBJ2-6, with 7 bases that match TRBD1. V shed 3 bases, J shed 1 base, and the junction held 12 bases outside the gene matches. Germline V lookup: CDR1 SGHVS, CDR2 FQNEAQ. CDR3 size: 19 residues. CDR3 DNA: TGTGCCAGCAGCTTGGGGCAGGGACAGTTTCTTTCTGGGGCCAACGTCCTGACTTTC. Its protein is CASSLGQGQFLSGANVLTF. The variable domain in full, completed from reference TRBV7-8 and TRBJ2-6, reads GAGVSQSPRYKVAKRGQDVALRCDPISGHVSLFWYQQALGQGPEFLTYFQNEAQLDKSGLPSDRFFAERPEGSVSTLKIQRTQQEDSAVYLCASSLGQGQFLSGANVLTFGAGSRLTVL.

J is TRBJ2-4 and V is TRBV6-6; D may be TRBD2 (6 bases). Germline loops: CDR1 MNHNY, CDR2 SVGAGI (reference sequence). CDR3 length: 14 residues. V lost 5 bases and J 6 bases, leaving 14 bases between the germline ends. This CDR3 reads CASSPQDYINIQYF. Written as DNA, the CDR3 is TGTGCCAGCAGTCCTCAGGACTATATAAACATTCAGTACTTC.

A few counts support this clone. This chain links TRBV5-1 with TRBJ1-4; 8 positions agree with TRBD1. The ends lost 2 bases at V and 8 bases at J; junction bases unmatched: 5. Germline V lookup: CDR1 SGHRS, CDR2 YFSETQ. This CDR3 is 14 amino acids long. The CDR3 loop reads CASSFQGAREKLFF. As DNA, the CDR3 is TGCGCCAGCAGCTTCCAGGGGGCAAGAGAAAAACTGTTTTTT.